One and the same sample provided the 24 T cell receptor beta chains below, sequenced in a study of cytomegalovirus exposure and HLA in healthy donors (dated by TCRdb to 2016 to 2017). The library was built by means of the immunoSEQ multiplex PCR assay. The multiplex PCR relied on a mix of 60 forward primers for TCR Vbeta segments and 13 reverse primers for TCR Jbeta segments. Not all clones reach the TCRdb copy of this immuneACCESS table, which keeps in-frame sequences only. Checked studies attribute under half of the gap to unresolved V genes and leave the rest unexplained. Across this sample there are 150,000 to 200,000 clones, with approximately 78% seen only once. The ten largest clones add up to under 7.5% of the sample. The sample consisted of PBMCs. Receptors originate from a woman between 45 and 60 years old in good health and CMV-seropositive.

The CDR3 protein is CASRTTLSSYNEQFF. Written as DNA, the CDR3 is TGTGCCAGCAGGACGACACTCAGCTCCTACAATGAGCAGTTCTTC. This sequence joins TRBV2 and TRBJ2-1; no clear D. V lost 6 bases, J lost 0 bases, and 12 bases lay in between. The CDR3 consists of 15 residues. Per germline, CDR1 SNHLY and CDR2 FYNNEI.

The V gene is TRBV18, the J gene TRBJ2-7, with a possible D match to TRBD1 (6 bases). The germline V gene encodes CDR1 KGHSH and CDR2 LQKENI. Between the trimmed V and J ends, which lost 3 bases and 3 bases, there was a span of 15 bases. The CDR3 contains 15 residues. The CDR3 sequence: CASSPLVQGRYEQYF. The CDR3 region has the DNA TGTGCCAGCTCACCTTTGGTACAGGGCCGCTACGAGCAGTACTTC. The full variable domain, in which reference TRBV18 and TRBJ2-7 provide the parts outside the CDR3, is NAGVMQNPRHLVRRRGQEARLRCSPMKGHSHVYWYRQLPEEGLKFMVYLQKENIIDESGMPKERFSAEFPKEGPSILRIQQVVRGDSAAYFCASSPLVQGRYEQYFGPGTRLTVT.

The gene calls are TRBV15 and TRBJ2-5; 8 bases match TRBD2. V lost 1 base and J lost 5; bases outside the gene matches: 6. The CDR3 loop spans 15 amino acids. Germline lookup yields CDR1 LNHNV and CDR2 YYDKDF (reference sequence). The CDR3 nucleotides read TGTGCCACCAGCAGAGCGACCCCGGGGGGGGAGACCCAGTACTTC. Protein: CATSRATPGGETQYF.

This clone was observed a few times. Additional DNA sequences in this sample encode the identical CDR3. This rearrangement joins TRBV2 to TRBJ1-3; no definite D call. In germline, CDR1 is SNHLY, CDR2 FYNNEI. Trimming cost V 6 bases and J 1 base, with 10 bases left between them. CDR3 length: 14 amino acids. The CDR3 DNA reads TGTGCCAGCAGCGTCGCTGAGTCTGGAAACACCATATATTTT. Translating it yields CASSVAESGNTIYF.

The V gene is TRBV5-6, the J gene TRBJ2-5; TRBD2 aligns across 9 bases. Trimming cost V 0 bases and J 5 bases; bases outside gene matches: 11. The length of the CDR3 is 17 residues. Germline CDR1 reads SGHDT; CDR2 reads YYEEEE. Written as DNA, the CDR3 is TGTGCCAGCAGCTTGGTAGGGACTAGCCCGTACTTGGAGACCCAGTACTTC. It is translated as CASSLVGTSPYLETQYF.

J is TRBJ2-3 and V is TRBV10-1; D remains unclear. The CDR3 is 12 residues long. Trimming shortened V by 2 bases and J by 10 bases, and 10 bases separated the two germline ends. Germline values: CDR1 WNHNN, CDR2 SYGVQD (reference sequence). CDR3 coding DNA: TGCGCCAGCAGTGAGGGAAGCGTTGCGCAGTATTTT. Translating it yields CASSEGSVAQYF.

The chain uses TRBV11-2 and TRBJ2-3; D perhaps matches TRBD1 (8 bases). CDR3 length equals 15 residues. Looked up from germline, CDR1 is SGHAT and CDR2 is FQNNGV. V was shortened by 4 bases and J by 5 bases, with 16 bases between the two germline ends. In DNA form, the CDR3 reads TGTGCCAGCAGCTCCGAGGGGGGGACAGGAGATACGCAGTATTTT. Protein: CASSSEGGTGDTQYF.

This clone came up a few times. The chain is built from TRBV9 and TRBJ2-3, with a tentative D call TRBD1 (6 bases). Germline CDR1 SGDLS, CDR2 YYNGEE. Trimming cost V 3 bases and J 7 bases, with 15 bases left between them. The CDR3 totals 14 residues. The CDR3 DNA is TGTGCCAGCAGCGCACAGGGTAAGGCATATACGCAGTATTTT. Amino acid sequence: CASSAQGKAYTQYF.

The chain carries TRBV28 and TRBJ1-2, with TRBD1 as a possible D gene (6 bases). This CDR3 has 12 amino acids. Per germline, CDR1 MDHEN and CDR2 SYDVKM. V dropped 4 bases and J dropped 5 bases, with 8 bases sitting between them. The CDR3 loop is CASSSQGYGYTF. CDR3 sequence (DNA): TGTGCCAGCAGTTCACAGGGATATGGCTACACCTTC.

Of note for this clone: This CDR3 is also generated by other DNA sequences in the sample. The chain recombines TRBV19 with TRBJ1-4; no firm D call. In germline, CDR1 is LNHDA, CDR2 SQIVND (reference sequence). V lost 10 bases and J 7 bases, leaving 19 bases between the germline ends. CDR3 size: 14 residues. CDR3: CATNRDDSPEKLFF. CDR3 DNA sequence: TGTGCCACCAACCGAGATGATTCGCCTGAAAAACTGTTTTTT.

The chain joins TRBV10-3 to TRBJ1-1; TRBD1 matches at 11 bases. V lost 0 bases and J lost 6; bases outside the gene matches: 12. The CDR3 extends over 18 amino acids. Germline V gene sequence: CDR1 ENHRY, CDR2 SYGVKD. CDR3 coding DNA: TGTGCCATCAGTGAGTCGATTGGGACAGGGGGTAAGTTAGCTGAAGCTTTCTTT. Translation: CAISESIGTGGKLAEAFF.

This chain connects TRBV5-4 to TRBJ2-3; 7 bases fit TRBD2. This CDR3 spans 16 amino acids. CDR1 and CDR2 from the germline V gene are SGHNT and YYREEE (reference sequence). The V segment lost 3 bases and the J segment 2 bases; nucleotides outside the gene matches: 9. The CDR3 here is CASSWGGGGFTDTQYF. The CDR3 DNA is TGTGCCAGCAGCTGGGGGGGTGGGGGATTCACAGATACGCAGTATTTT. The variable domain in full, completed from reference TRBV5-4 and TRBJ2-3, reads ETGVTQSPTHLIKTRGQQVTLRCSSQSGHNTVSWYQQALGQGPQFIFQYYREEENGRGNFPPRFSGLQFPNYSSELNVNALELDDSALYLCASSWGGGGFTDTQYFGPGTRLTVL.

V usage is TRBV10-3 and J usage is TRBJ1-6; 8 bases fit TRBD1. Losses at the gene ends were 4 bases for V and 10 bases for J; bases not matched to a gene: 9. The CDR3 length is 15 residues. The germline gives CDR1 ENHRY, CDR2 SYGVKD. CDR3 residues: CAISAFETGVSPLHF. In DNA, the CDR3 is TGTGCCATCAGTGCCTTTGAGACAGGGGTCTCACCCCTCCACTTT.

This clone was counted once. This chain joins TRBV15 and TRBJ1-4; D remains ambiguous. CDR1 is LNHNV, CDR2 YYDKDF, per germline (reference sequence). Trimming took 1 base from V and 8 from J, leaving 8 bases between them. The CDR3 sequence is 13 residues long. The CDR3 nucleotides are TGTGCCACCAGCAGAGGTTCAGAAGAAAAACTGTTTTTT. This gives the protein CATSRGSEEKLFF.

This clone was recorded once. This chain's CDR3 is CASSTEPGQGNYGYTF. The CDR3 DNA reads as TGCGCCAGCAGCACTGAACCGGGACAGGGAAACTATGGCTACACCTTC. V is TRBV5-1 and J is TRBJ1-2; 9 bases align to TRBD1. Germline V CDR1 and CDR2: SGHRS, YFSETQ. The CDR3 spans 16 residues. Losses at the gene ends were 4 bases for V and 2 bases for J; bases not matched to a gene: 9.

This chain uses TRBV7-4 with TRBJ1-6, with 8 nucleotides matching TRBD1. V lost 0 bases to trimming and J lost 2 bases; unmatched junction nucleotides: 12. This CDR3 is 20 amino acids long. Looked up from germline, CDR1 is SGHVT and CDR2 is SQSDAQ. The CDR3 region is CASSLAIFSGQVTYNSPLHF. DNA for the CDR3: TGTGCCAGCAGCTTAGCTATATTTTCGGGACAGGTGACCTATAATTCACCCCTCCACTTT.

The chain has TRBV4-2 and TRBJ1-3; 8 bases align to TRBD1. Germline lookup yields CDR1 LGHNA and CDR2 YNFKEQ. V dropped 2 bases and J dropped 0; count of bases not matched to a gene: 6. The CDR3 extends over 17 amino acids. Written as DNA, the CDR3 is TGTGCCAGCAGCCAACCGACAACAGGGGGCTCTGGAAACACCATATATTTT. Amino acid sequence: CASSQPTTGGSGNTIYF.

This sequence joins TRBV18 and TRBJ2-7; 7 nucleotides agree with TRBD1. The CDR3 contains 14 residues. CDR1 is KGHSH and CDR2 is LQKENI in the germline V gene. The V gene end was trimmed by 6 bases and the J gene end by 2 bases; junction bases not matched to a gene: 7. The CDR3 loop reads CASSRRDSPYEQYF. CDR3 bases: TGTGCCAGCTCTCGCCGGGACAGCCCCTACGAGCAGTACTTC.

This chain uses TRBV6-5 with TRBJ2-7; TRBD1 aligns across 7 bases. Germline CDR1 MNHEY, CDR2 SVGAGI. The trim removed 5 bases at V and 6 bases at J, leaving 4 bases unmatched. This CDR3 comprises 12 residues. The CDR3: CASSRQGIEQYF. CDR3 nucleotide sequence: TGTGCCAGCAGTCGACAGGGTATCGAGCAGTACTTC.

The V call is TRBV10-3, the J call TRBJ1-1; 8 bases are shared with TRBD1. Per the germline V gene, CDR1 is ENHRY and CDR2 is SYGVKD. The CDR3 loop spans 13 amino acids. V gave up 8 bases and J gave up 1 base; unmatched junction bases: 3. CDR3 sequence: CAIGQGQNTEAFF. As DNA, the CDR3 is TGTGCCATCGGACAGGGACAGAACACTGAAGCTTTCTTT.

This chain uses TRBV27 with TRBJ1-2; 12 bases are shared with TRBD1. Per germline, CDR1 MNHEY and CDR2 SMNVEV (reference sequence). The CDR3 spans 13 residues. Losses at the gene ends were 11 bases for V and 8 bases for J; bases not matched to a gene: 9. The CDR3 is CAGGWGQGAGYTF. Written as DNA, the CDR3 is TGTGCCGGTGGGTGGGGACAGGGGGCGGGCTACACCTTC.

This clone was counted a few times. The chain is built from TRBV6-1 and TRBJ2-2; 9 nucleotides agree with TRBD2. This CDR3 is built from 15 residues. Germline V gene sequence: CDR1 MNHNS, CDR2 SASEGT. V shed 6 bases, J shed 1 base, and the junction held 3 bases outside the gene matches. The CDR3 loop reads CASRGSGRNTGELFF. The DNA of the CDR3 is TGTGCCAGCAGGGGTAGCGGGAGGAACACCGGGGAGCTGTTTTTT.

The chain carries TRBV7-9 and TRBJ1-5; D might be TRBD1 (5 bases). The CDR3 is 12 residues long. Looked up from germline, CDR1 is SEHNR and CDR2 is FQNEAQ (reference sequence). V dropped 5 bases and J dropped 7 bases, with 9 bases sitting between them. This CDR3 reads CASSQGDQPQHF. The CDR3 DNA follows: TGTGCCAGCAGCCAGGGTGACCAGCCCCAGCATTTT.

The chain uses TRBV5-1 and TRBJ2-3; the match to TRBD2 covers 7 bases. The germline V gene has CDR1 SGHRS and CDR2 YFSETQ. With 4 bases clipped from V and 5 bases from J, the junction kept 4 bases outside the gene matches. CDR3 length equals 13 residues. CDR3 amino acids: CASSKTSRDTQYF. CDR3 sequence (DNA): TGCGCCAGCAGCAAGACTAGCCGAGATACGCAGTATTTT.